These 15 T cell receptor beta chains were all obtained from the same sample, sequenced in a study of blood T cell repertoires in COVID-19. Only in-frame clones appear in the TCRdb table, and some are missing; sequencing was by immunoSEQ multiplex PCR. Among 100,000 or so clones listed, approximately 87% were seen once. Source material: peripheral blood. Receptors originate from a human donor in a cohort sampled during active COVID-19.

This rearrangement joins TRBV7-2 to TRBJ1-6, with 7 bases lining up with TRBD1. With V trimmed by 7 bases and J by 7 bases, 7 bases remained unmatched. Germline CDR1 SGHTA, CDR2 FQGNSA. The CDR3 has 14 residues. The CDR3 loop reads CASTPGGRNSPLHF. In nucleotides, the CDR3 is TGTGCCAGCACCCCAGGGGGGCGGAATTCACCCCTCCACTTT.

The genes are TRBV6-6 and TRBJ2-7, with TRBD1 matching 7 bases. The CDR3 is made up of 15 amino acids. Germline CDR1 is MNHNY and CDR2 is SVGAGI (reference sequence). With 2 bases clipped from V and 2 bases from J, the junction kept 6 bases outside the gene matches. The CDR3 DNA reads as TGTGCCAGCAGTTACGAGAGGGGGCCTGCCTACGAGCAGTACTTC. It encodes CASSYERGPAYEQYF.

The sample holds a few counts of this clone. V gene TRBV9 combines with J gene TRBJ1-1, with TRBD1 matching 8 bases. V dropped 3 bases and J dropped 2; count of bases not matched to a gene: 6. The length of the CDR3 is 15 residues. Per the germline V gene, CDR1 is SGDLS and CDR2 is YYNGEE. CDR3 coding DNA: TGTGCCAGCAGCGCCGAGGGACAGGCTAACACTGAAGCTTTCTTT. Its translation: CASSAEGQANTEAFF.

V gene TRBV28 combines with J gene TRBJ2-7; 10 nucleotides match TRBD1. V lost 6 bases and J lost 6; bases outside the gene matches: 11. The length of the CDR3 is 15 residues. Germline V gene data show CDR1 as MDHEN and CDR2 as SYDVKM. The CDR3 here is CASRQSGTGESEQYF. The CDR3 DNA reads as TGTGCCAGCAGACAATCCGGGACAGGGGAAAGCGAGCAGTACTTC.

This clone was seen only once. This chain joins TRBV5-4 and TRBJ2-6, with unresolved D. CDR1 and CDR2 (germline): SGHNT, YYREEE (reference sequence). This CDR3 region has 16 residues. Trimming removed 1 base at V and 0 bases at J, with 8 bases between. CDR3 in amino acids: CASSLSTSSGANVLTF. CDR3 nucleotides: TGTGCCAGCAGCTTGTCAACCAGCTCTGGGGCCAACGTCCTGACTTTC.

The J gene is TRBJ2-2, the V gene TRBV6-1, with 8 bases identical to TRBD2. The J segment lost 5 bases and the V segment lost 3 bases, leaving 14 bases of the junction unmatched. This CDR3 region has 18 residues. Per germline, CDR1 MNHNS and CDR2 SASEGT. The DNA for the CDR3 is TGTGCCAGCAGTGAGGCCAGCGGGAGAAGCTTCTTAACCGGGGAGCTGTTTTTT. Protein sequence: CASSEASGRSFLTGELFF.

The count of this clone is one. The chain links TRBV24-1 to TRBJ1-1; D remains ambiguous. This CDR3 has 17 residues. V lost 3 bases and J 3 bases, leaving 19 bases between the germline ends. The germline V gene has CDR1 KGHDR and CDR2 SFDVKD. The CDR3 coding sequence is TGTGCCACCAGTGATGGTTCTAGCCCCGAGCGATACACTGAAGCTTTCTTT. Residues: CATSDGSSPERYTEAFF.

The chain combines TRBV4-2 with TRBJ2-7; 8 bases fit TRBD1. The CDR3 has 14 amino acids. Per the germline V gene, CDR1 is LGHNA and CDR2 is YNFKEQ. With 4 bases clipped from V and 2 bases from J, the junction kept 4 bases outside the gene matches. The CDR3 nucleotides are TGTGCCAGCAGCCCCAGGACAGGGCCCTACGAGCAGTACTTC. Its translation: CASSPRTGPYEQYF.

The genes are TRBV29-1 and TRBJ1-1; a possible D gene is TRBD1 (5 bases). The CDR3 totals 16 residues. Trimming shortened V by 2 bases and J by 0 bases, and 16 bases separated the two germline ends. The germline CDR1 and CDR2 sequences are SQVTM and ANQGSEA. The CDR3 sequence is CSVEPLGGGLNTEAFF. As DNA, the CDR3 is TGCAGCGTTGAACCCCTGGGCGGGGGACTGAACACTGAAGCTTTCTTT. The full variable domain, its missing parts supplied by reference TRBV29-1 and TRBJ1-1, is SAVISQKPSRDICQRGTSLTIQCQVDSQVTMMFWYRQQPGQSLTLIATANQGSEATYESGFVIDKFPISRPNLTFSTLTVSNMSPEDSSIYLCSVEPLGGGLNTEAFFGQGTRLTVV.

V usage is TRBV29-1 and J usage is TRBJ2-1; TRBD2 aligns across 10 bases. The V gene end was trimmed by 1 base and the J gene end by 0 bases; junction bases not matched to a gene: 9. The CDR3 spans 18 residues. CDR1 is SQVTM and CDR2 is ANQGSEA in the germline V gene. CDR3 nucleotide sequence: TGCAGCGTTGAAGGGGGGATAGCGGGAGGAAGCTCCTACAATGAGCAGTTCTTC. The encoded protein is CSVEGGIAGGSSYNEQFF.

This rearrangement joins TRBV12-5 to TRBJ2-1, with TRBD1 as a possible D gene (6 bases). The CDR3 loop spans 16 amino acids. The germline V and J ends were trimmed by 2 bases and 3 bases, with 14 bases remaining between them. In germline, CDR1 is LGHNT, CDR2 FRNRAP. CDR3 sequence (DNA): TGTGCTAGTGGTTTGTCCCCCTCGGGACACTACAATGAGCAGTTCTTC. Encoded protein: CASGLSPSGHYNEQFF.

This chain connects TRBV27 to TRBJ2-1, with 7 bases identical to TRBD2. Germline-derived CDR1 and CDR2 are MNHEY and SMNVEV (reference sequence). The V gene end was trimmed by 5 bases and the J gene end by 10 bases; junction bases not matched to a gene: 8. The length of the CDR3 is 13 residues. The CDR3 loop reads CASSPRPGGEQFF. The CDR3 bases are TGTGCCAGCAGTCCCCGCCCCGGGGGGGAGCAGTTCTTC.

V gene TRBV20-1 combines with J gene TRBJ2-7; unclear D gene. Germline V gives CDR1 DFQATT, CDR2 SNEGSKA (reference sequence). The V and J ends lost 7 bases and 3 bases respectively, with 7 bases between them. This CDR3 contains 10 residues. The CDR3 DNA is TGCAGTGGTGGCAGCTACGAGCAGTACTTC. It specifies CSGGSYEQYF.

The chain combines TRBV21-1 with TRBJ2-7; TRBD2 reflects the table's D call only, with no check against the DNA. TRBV21-1 is tagged as a pseudogene. CDR3 length: 14 amino acids. The DNA for the CDR3 is TGTGCCAGCAGCAAAAAGTTGGACCGGGGGGAGCAGTACTTC. Translation gives CASSKKLDRGEQYF.

The chain has TRBV6-5 and TRBJ1-2; D perhaps matches TRBD1 (5 bases). The V gene's germline CDR1 is MNHEY and CDR2 SVGAGI. The ends were cut back, 6 bases at V and 5 bases at J, with 10 bases in the middle. The CDR3 is 12 residues long. CDR3 bases: TGTGCCAGCAGCCCAGGGAGGTATGGCTACACCTTC. Amino acid sequence: CASSPGRYGYTF.